Below are 28 T cell receptor beta chains sequenced from a single sample in a study of blood T cell repertoires in COVID-19. Data came from immunoSEQ multiplex PCR; TCRdb stores just in-frame clones and leaves some out. Among approximately 71,000 clones listed, roughly 85% were seen once. The sequencing sample was made of peripheral blood. The receptors shown here come from a human donor in a cohort sampled during active COVID-19.

The rearrangement links TRBV29-1 to TRBJ2-2; tentatively, D is TRBD1 (5 bases). CDR3 length: 14 amino acids. Trimming removed 6 bases at V and 0 bases at J, with 11 bases between. Germline V gene lookup returns CDR1 SQVTM and CDR2 ANQGSEA. The CDR3 loop is CSVRVLTNTGELFF. In DNA, the CDR3 is TGCAGCGTCAGGGTCCTCACGAACACCGGGGAGCTGTTTTTT.

This clone is a singleton in its sample. The CDR3 DNA follows: TGCGCCAGCAGCTCGGGACAGGTTCAGCAAGAGACCCAGTACTTC. It codes for CASSSGQVQQETQYF. The chain carries TRBV5-1 and TRBJ2-5; 8 bases are shared with TRBD1. The V gene's germline CDR1 is SGHRS and CDR2 YFSETQ. The V and J ends lost 3 bases and 2 bases, in that order; junction bases with no gene match: 6. CDR3 size: 15 residues.

The chain employs TRBV6-5 and TRBJ2-7; 9 bases fit TRBD2. The germline CDR1 and CDR2 sequences are MNHEY and SVGAGI. The CDR3 has 16 amino acids. V trimming: 2 bases; J trimming: 6 bases; junction bases outside the gene matches: 11. The CDR3 spells CASSYRGGGRALEQYF. The CDR3, as DNA: TGTGCCAGCAGTTACCGTGGCGGCGGGAGGGCCCTCGAGCAGTACTTC.

The genes are TRBV14 and TRBJ2-1, with a tentative D call TRBD1 (6 bases). The CDR3 is made up of 13 amino acids. The ends were cut back, 2 bases at V and 8 bases at J, with 10 bases in the middle. CDR1 and CDR2 (germline): SGHDN, FVKESK. CDR3 loop: CASSQNRDHEQFF. CDR3 DNA sequence: TGTGCCAGCAGCCAAAACAGGGACCATGAGCAGTTCTTC.

The rearrangement links TRBV11-2 to TRBJ2-2; D might be TRBD1 (6 bases). The CDR3 is 17 residues long. V was pared by 5 bases and J by 5 bases, with 21 bases between. Germline lookup yields CDR1 SGHAT and CDR2 FQNNGV. CDR3 in DNA: TGTGCCAGCAGCGCCCGTTGGCAGGGGATAGGAACCGGGGAGCTGTTTTTT. This sequence encodes CASSARWQGIGTGELFF.

CDR3 DNA: TGTGCCACCGGACTAGCGGGAGGGGAGGAGCAGTTCTTC. It specifies CATGLAGGEEQFF. This sequence joins TRBV24-1 and TRBJ2-1, with 15 bases lining up with TRBD2. The CDR3 is 13 amino acids. V was clipped by 9 bases and J by 10 bases; unmatched bases: 3. Germline V CDR1 and CDR2: KGHDR, SFDVKD.

The CDR3 coding sequence is TGTGCCAGCAGTAGGGACACGGGCTACACCTTC. Its translation is CASSRDTGYTF. This sequence joins TRBV7-9 and TRBJ1-2, with D possibly TRBD1 on 6 matching bases. V was shortened by 6 bases and J by 8 bases, with 10 bases between the two germline ends. The CDR3 is 11 residues long. Germline CDR1 SEHNR, CDR2 FQNEAQ (reference sequence).

The J gene is TRBJ1-5, the V gene TRBV23-1, with a weak D call TRBD1 (6 bases). TRBV23-1 is labeled an ORF, and its function is uncertain. The ends were cut back, 3 bases at V and 5 bases at J, with 11 bases in the middle. The CDR3 is 14 amino acids. The CDR3 region is CASSHKDSHQPQHF. CDR3 nucleotide sequence: TGCGCCAGCAGTCACAAGGACAGTCATCAGCCCCAGCATTTT.

The gene calls are TRBV19 and TRBJ1-5, with D uncertain. The V end lost 3 bases, the J end lost 5 bases, and 8 bases lay between the germline ends. The CDR3 contains 13 residues. Per germline, CDR1 LNHDA and CDR2 SQIVND (reference sequence). The DNA of the CDR3 is TGTGCCAGTAGTATCCTCCGGGATCAGCCCCAGCATTTT. It translates to CASSILRDQPQHF. The complete variable domain, with remaining parts taken from reference TRBV19 and TRBJ1-5, reads DGGITQSPKYLFRKEGQNVTLSCEQNLNHDAMYWYRQDPGQGLRLIYYSQIVNDFQKGDIAEGYSVSREKKESFPLTVTSAQKNPTAFYLCASSILRDQPQHFGDGTRLSIL.

This CDR3 reads CASSRGGLAGGSSYNEQFF. As DNA, the CDR3 is TGTGCCAGCAGCAGGGGGGGGCTAGCGGGAGGAAGCTCCTACAATGAGCAGTTCTTC. The chain is built from TRBV5-8 and TRBJ2-1; the match to TRBD2 covers 11 bases. V was pared by 4 bases and J by 0 bases, with 12 bases of the junction left unmatched. Germline V gives CDR1 SGHTS, CDR2 YDEGEE. The CDR3 has 19 residues.

The V and J genes are TRBV5-1 and TRBJ2-7, with 8 bases identical to TRBD1. The CDR3 consists of 13 residues. V shed 6 bases and J 3 bases; nucleotides not matched to a gene: 5. Germline assignment: CDR1 SGHRS and CDR2 YFSETQ. For the CDR3, the DNA is TGCGCCAGCACCTCAGGACAGGGCTACGAGCAGTACTTC. Translation: CASTSGQGYEQYF. Drawing the rest from reference TRBV5-1 and TRBJ2-7, the complete variable domain is KAGVTQTPRYLIKTRGQQVTLSCSPISGHRSVSWYQQTPGQGLQFLFEYFSETQRNKGNFPGRFSGRQFSNSRSEMNVSTLELGDSALYLCASTSGQGYEQYFGPGTRLTVT.

This chain links TRBV27 with TRBJ2-2, with D hard to call. V was pared by 5 bases and J by 4 bases, with 5 bases between. The germline gives CDR1 MNHEY, CDR2 SMNVEV (reference sequence). CDR3 length equals 12 residues. The CDR3 region has the DNA TGTGCCAGCAGTCCTACCACCGGGGAGCTGTTTTTT. As protein: CASSPTTGELFF.

CDR3 coding DNA: TGTGCCAGCAGCACTACAGGTCTCCAAGAGCAGTACTTC. Its translation: CASSTTGLQEQYF. The chain combines TRBV7-9 with TRBJ2-7; TRBD1 is a possible D gene (5 bases). V lost 5 bases and J 7 bases, leaving 15 bases between the germline ends. This CDR3 has 13 amino acids. Germline CDR1 and CDR2: SEHNR and FQNEAQ (reference sequence).

The genes are TRBV3-1 (or the pseudogene TRBV3-2) and TRBJ2-3; 8 positions match TRBD2. The trim removed 4 bases at V and 0 bases at J, leaving 6 bases unmatched. Germline V CDR1 and CDR2: LGHDT, YNNKEL (reference sequence). The CDR3 totals 16 residues. For the CDR3, the DNA is TGTGCCAGCAGCCGAAGTAGCGGGGATAGCACAGATACGCAGTATTTT. Translation: CASSRSSGDSTDTQYF.

The chain links TRBV6-5 to TRBJ2-7; the D gene is possibly TRBD1 (6 bases). This CDR3 has 14 residues. V was clipped by 5 bases and J by 5 bases, with 16 bases between them. Germline values: CDR1 MNHEY, CDR2 SVGAGI. CDR3 residues: CASSQSTGSNEQYF. Written as DNA, the CDR3 is TGTGCCAGCAGTCAGAGTACAGGGAGCAACGAGCAGTACTTC.

This clone was detected once. The V gene is TRBV25-1, the J gene TRBJ2-5; a weak D match, TRBD1 (5 bases). Germline CDR1 reads MGHDK; CDR2 reads SYGVNS. The CDR3 has 15 residues. The ends were cut back, 5 bases at V and 5 bases at J, with 18 bases in the middle. DNA for the CDR3: TGTGCCAGCAGTTTTTGGGGCGGTGGAGTGGAGACCCAGTACTTC. It translates to CASSFWGGGVETQYF. Supplemented by reference TRBV25-1 and TRBJ2-5, the full variable domain reads EADIYQTPRYLVIGTGKKITLECSQTMGHDKMYWYQQDPGMELHLIHYSYGVNSTEKGDLSSESTVSRIRTEHFPLTLESARPSHTSQYLCASSFWGGGVETQYFGPGTRLLVL.

This clone was counted once. The V gene is TRBV3-1 (or the pseudogene TRBV3-2), the J gene TRBJ1-2; D call uncertain. The CDR3 is made up of 13 amino acids. The V gene's germline CDR1 is LGHDT and CDR2 YNNKEL (reference sequence). V gave up 1 base and J gave up 3 bases, with 6 bases separating them. Here the CDR3 DNA reads TGTGCCAGCAGCCAAGGACGGGACTATGGCTACACCTTC. Translation gives CASSQGRDYGYTF.

J is TRBJ1-5 and V is TRBV30; 11 bases agree with TRBD1. Germline V gives CDR1 GTSNPN, CDR2 SVGIG (reference sequence). Trimming cost V 1 base and J 5 bases; bases outside gene matches: 1. This CDR3 is built from 14 residues. The DNA of the CDR3 is TGTGCCTGGAGTGGGACAGGGGGCGATCAGCCCCAGCATTTT. The encoded protein is CAWSGTGGDQPQHF.

The chain combines TRBV6-5 with TRBJ1-1; TRBD1 matches 9 bases. The CDR3 spans 13 residues. The germline CDR1 and CDR2 sequences are MNHEY and SVGAGI. V dropped 6 bases and J dropped 4; count of bases not matched to a gene: 3. In nucleotides, the CDR3 is TGTGCCAGCAGATCGACAGGGGGCACTGAAGCTTTCTTT. Protein sequence: CASRSTGGTEAFF.

The rearrangement joins TRBV30 to TRBJ2-2; 10 nucleotides line up with TRBD2. Germline loops: CDR1 GTSNPN, CDR2 SVGIG (reference sequence). The CDR3 has 17 residues. V was clipped by 0 bases and J by 7 bases; unmatched bases: 11. This chain's CDR3 is CAWSVDPAGGRIGELFF. The CDR3, as DNA: TGTGCCTGGAGTGTAGACCCAGCGGGGGGGCGGATCGGGGAGCTGTTTTTT.

This rearrangement joins TRBV6-5 to TRBJ2-5; TRBD2 matches at 7 bases. The germline gives CDR1 MNHEY, CDR2 SVGAGI. V lost 6 bases and J lost 6; bases outside the gene matches: 13. CDR3 size: 15 residues. Here the CDR3 reads CASSPQHGEGKTQYF. CDR3 DNA: TGTGCCAGCAGCCCCCAGCATGGGGAGGGGAAGACCCAGTACTTC.

V and J are TRBV7-3 and TRBJ2-5, with 16 bases matching TRBD2. The CDR3 extends over 17 amino acids. With V trimmed by 5 bases and J by 3 bases, 6 bases remained unmatched. The germline CDR1 and CDR2 sequences are SGHTA and FQGTGA. The CDR3 protein is CASSPGLAGGTKETQYF. CDR3 coding DNA: TGTGCCAGCAGCCCGGGACTAGCGGGGGGGACAAAAGAGACCCAGTACTTC.

The chain links TRBV5-4 to TRBJ2-5; 7 nucleotides align to TRBD2. V was pared by 0 bases and J by 5 bases, with 1 base of the junction left unmatched. This CDR3 region has 13 residues. Germline CDR1 is SGHNT and CDR2 is YYREEE (reference sequence). The CDR3 region has the DNA TGTGCCAGCAGCTTGGACGGGGGGGAGACCCAGTACTTC. It is translated as CASSLDGGETQYF.

This sequence joins TRBV7-8 and TRBJ2-1; possibly TRBD2 for D (6 bases). V was trimmed by 5 bases and J by 9 bases, leaving 20 bases between them. The length of the CDR3 is 15 residues. Looked up from germline, CDR1 is SGHVS and CDR2 is FQNEAQ. The CDR3 DNA is TGTGCCAGCAGCCCCCGGGAGCCTACTGGGGGTGAGCAGTTCTTC. Translated, it gives CASSPREPTGGEQFF.

This rearrangement joins TRBV7-7 to TRBJ2-5, with TRBD1 as a possible D gene (6 bases). With 5 bases removed from V and 5 bases from J, the gap between germline ends came to 18 bases. Germline V lookup: CDR1 SSHAT, CDR2 FNYEAQ (reference sequence). This CDR3 has 15 amino acids. Here the CDR3 DNA reads TGTGCCAGCAGCCCAGCCAGGGAAAGGGGGGAGACCCAGTACTTC. Translating it yields CASSPARERGETQYF. Complete variable domain (other parts from reference TRBV7-7 and TRBJ2-5): GAGVSQSPRYKVTKRGQDVTLRCDPISSHATLYWYQQALGQGPEFLTYFNYEAQPDKSGLPSDRFSAERPEGSISTLTIQRTEQRDSAMYRCASSPARERGETQYFGPGTRLLVL.

The chain uses TRBV7-2 and TRBJ2-5; 8 nucleotides match TRBD2. Germline trimming cut 2 bases from V and 3 bases from J; bases unmatched to any gene: 2. CDR1 is SGHTA and CDR2 is FQGNSA in the germline V gene. The CDR3 runs 14 residues. The DNA for the CDR3 is TGTGCCAGCAGCTTAAGCGGGGGAGAAGAGACCCAGTACTTC. It translates to CASSLSGGEETQYF.

The chain recombines TRBV6-1 with TRBJ2-1, with 8 bases matching TRBD2. The CDR3 length is 13 residues. CDR1 is MNHNS, CDR2 SASEGT, per germline. Trimming cost V 2 bases and J 15 bases; bases outside gene matches: 9. The CDR3 spells CASSEKRGTRGFF. DNA for the CDR3: TGTGCCAGCAGTGAAAAACGCGGGACTAGAGGGTTCTTC.

V is TRBV7-3 and J is TRBJ2-6; TRBD2 might be the D (7 bases). Trimming removed 4 bases at V and 0 bases at J, with 16 bases between. Germline values: CDR1 SGHTA, CDR2 FQGTGA. CDR3 size: 18 residues. The CDR3 region is CASSSIPGGPSGANVLTF. The CDR3 DNA sequence: TGTGCCAGCAGCTCCATACCCGGGGGGCCCTCTGGGGCCAACGTCCTGACTTTC.